These 23 T cell receptor beta chains share one sample of origin, sequenced in a study of T cells after yellow fever vaccination. TCRdb redid the calling of the 5' RACE reads with MiXCR, one entry per CDR3 protein. The sample shows around 140,000 distinct CDR3 sequences, approximately 6.6% of them seen only once. The specimen comprised CD4+ T cells sorted from PBMCs, sampled 10 days after the yellow fever booster vaccination. The origin of the receptors is a man aged 25 to 40 who received the YFV17D yellow fever vaccine.

This chain joins TRBV19 and TRBJ2-7; 14 bases align to TRBD2. Germline V gives CDR1 LNHDA, CDR2 SQIVND (reference sequence). Trimming cost V 5 bases and J 4 bases; bases outside gene matches: 4. The CDR3 length is 15 residues. The CDR3 region is CASSPRLAGGYEQYF. The CDR3, as DNA: TGTGCCAGTAGTCCAAGACTAGCGGGAGGGTACGAGCAGTACTTC.

This clonotype has a count of ten or more. V gene TRBV25-1 combines with J gene TRBJ2-1, with TRBD1 as a possible D gene (6 bases). Germline-derived CDR1 and CDR2 are MGHDK and SYGVNS. Trimming left V 1 base short and J 8 bases short, with 18 bases between. This CDR3 region has 16 residues. The CDR3 here is CASSELGAGESYEQFF. The CDR3, as DNA: TGTGCCAGCAGTGAATTAGGGGCAGGGGAGAGTTATGAGCAGTTCTTC.

The chain uses TRBV5-1 and TRBJ2-5; a possible D gene is TRBD1 (5 bases). Germline V gene sequence: CDR1 SGHRS, CDR2 YFSETQ. Trimming took 2 bases from V and 2 from J, leaving 13 bases between them. This CDR3 comprises 15 residues. The chain's CDR3 is CASSFDRTLQETQYF. For the CDR3, the DNA is TGCGCCAGCAGCTTTGATAGGACATTGCAAGAGACCCAGTACTTC.

This clonotype was counted at least ten times. The V gene is TRBV14, the J gene TRBJ2-3; 8 bases agree with TRBD2. The V gene end was trimmed by 4 bases and the J gene end by 5 bases; junction bases not matched to a gene: 8. Germline V gene data show CDR1 as SGHDN and CDR2 as FVKESK. The CDR3 extends over 15 amino acids. The CDR3 region has the DNA TGTGCCAGCAGCCCAAGGGGCAGCGGGGGAGATACGCAGTATTTT. Its protein is CASSPRGSGGDTQYF.

This clonotype was seen ten or more times. The chain joins TRBV5-1 to TRBJ2-4, with 13 positions matching TRBD2. Germline values: CDR1 SGHRS, CDR2 YFSETQ. The V segment lost 4 bases and the J segment 3 bases; nucleotides outside the gene matches: 1. The CDR3 runs 15 residues. CDR3 region: CASSGLAGVKNIQYF. CDR3 DNA sequence: TGCGCCAGCAGCGGACTAGCGGGAGTCAAAAACATTCAGTACTTC.

The table lists this clonotype with many counts. The chain carries TRBV18 and TRBJ1-2, with TRBD1 as a possible D gene (6 bases). V was cut by 5 bases and J by 8 bases, with 18 bases left in between. The germline V gene encodes CDR1 KGHSH and CDR2 LQKENI. The CDR3 runs 14 residues. CDR3 in DNA: TGTGCCAGCTCATTACAGGGACCCCAGGAAGGCTACACCTTC. Translating it yields CASSLQGPQEGYTF. Supplemented by reference TRBV18 and TRBJ1-2, the full variable domain reads NAGVMQNPRHLVRRRGQEARLRCSPMKGHSHVYWYRQLPEEGLKFMVYLQKENIIDESGMPKERFSAEFPKEGPSILRIQQVVRGDSAAYFCASSLQGPQEGYTFGSGTRLTVV.

The sample holds many counts of this clonotype. This sequence joins TRBV7-2 and TRBJ2-3; unclear D gene. Per the germline V gene, CDR1 is SGHTA and CDR2 is FQGNSA. The CDR3 runs 11 residues. V was cut by 5 bases and J by 3 bases, with 3 bases left in between. The CDR3 loop reads CASSQTDTQYF. The DNA for the CDR3 is TGTGCCAGCAGCCAGACAGATACGCAGTATTTT.

This clonotype has only a few counts. The V call is TRBV19, the J call TRBJ2-1; 8 bases match TRBD2. The V gene's germline CDR1 is LNHDA and CDR2 SQIVND (reference sequence). With 5 bases clipped from V and 7 bases from J, the junction kept 19 bases outside the gene matches. The CDR3 loop spans 18 amino acids. The CDR3 spells CASSPSPSGSSLGNEQFF. CDR3 coding DNA: TGTGCCAGTAGTCCCTCTCCTAGCGGGTCATCCCTGGGGAATGAGCAGTTCTTC. Drawing the rest from reference TRBV19 and TRBJ2-1, the complete variable domain is DGGITQSPKYLFRKEGQNVTLSCEQNLNHDAMYWYRQDPGQGLRLIYYSQIVNDFQKGDIAEGYSVSREKKESFPLTVTSAQKNPTAFYLCASSPSPSGSSLGNEQFFGPGTRLTVL.

This clonotype occurred many times. The chain links TRBV5-1 to TRBJ2-5; 14 bases align to TRBD2. Per the germline V gene, CDR1 is SGHRS and CDR2 is YFSETQ. V lost 4 bases, J lost 1 base, and 3 bases stayed unmatched. The CDR3 is made up of 16 amino acids. For the CDR3, the DNA is TGCGCCAGCAGCCCGGGACTAGCGGGAGCCCAAGAGACCCAGTACTTC. This sequence encodes CASSPGLAGAQETQYF.

This clonotype occurred a few times. This chain links TRBV18 with TRBJ2-1, with 8 bases aligning to TRBD1. The CDR3 is 15 amino acids. From germline, CDR1 is KGHSH and CDR2 LQKENI. Trimming at V came to 1 base and at J to 2 bases, leaving 1 base not matched to a gene. The CDR3 region has the DNA TGTGCCAGCTCACCACTGACAGGGGCCTACAATGAGCAGTTCTTC. It is translated as CASSPLTGAYNEQFF.

This CDR3 is CAIGAGLETQYF. CDR3 coding DNA: TGTGCCATCGGCGCCGGGCTTGAGACCCAGTACTTC. The J gene is TRBJ2-5, the V gene TRBV5-5, with no clear D. V was shortened by 9 bases and J by 5 bases, with 14 bases between the two germline ends. The CDR3 is 12 amino acids. Germline V lookup: CDR1 SGHKS, CDR2 YYEKEE (reference sequence).

The rearrangement links TRBV4-3 to TRBJ2-1; D remains ambiguous. Per the germline V gene, CDR1 is LGHNA and CDR2 is YSLEER. This CDR3 has 15 residues. V was shortened by 0 bases and J by 0 bases, with 6 bases between the two germline ends. The CDR3 is CASSQDDRSYNEQFF. For the CDR3, the DNA is TGCGCCAGCAGCCAAGATGACCGCTCCTACAATGAGCAGTTCTTC.

This clonotype was picked up a small number of times. V and J are TRBV6-1 and TRBJ1-5; D call uncertain. V lost 8 bases and J 4 bases, leaving 12 bases between the germline ends. This CDR3 is 13 amino acids long. In germline, CDR1 is MNHNS, CDR2 SASEGT. In DNA form, the CDR3 reads TGTGCCAGCGAGCACAGCTCTAATCAGCCCCAGCATTTT. Amino acid sequence: CASEHSSNQPQHF.

About this clonotype itself: This may come from a read error, since a much larger clone is one base off. The chain recombines TRBV7-2 with TRBJ2-7; 8 bases match TRBD2. The CDR3 covers 15 residues. CDR1 and CDR2 (germline): SGHTA, FQGNSA. CDR3 residues: CPSSLDRAGASEQYF. The CDR3 DNA follows: TGTCCCAGCAGCTTAGACCGAGCGGGAGCTTCTGAGCAGTACTTC. Combining the CDR3 with reference TRBV7-2 and TRBJ2-7 gives the whole variable domain GAGVSQSPSNKVTEKGKDVELRCDPISGHTALYWYRQSLGQGLEFLIYFQGNSAPDKSGLPSDRFSAERTGGSVSTLTIQRTQQEDSAVYLCPSSLDRAGASEQYFGPGTRLTVT.

This clonotype has at least ten counts. This sequence joins TRBV28 and TRBJ2-5; TRBD2 might be the D (5 bases). This CDR3 contains 17 residues. The V and J ends lost 2 bases and 2 bases respectively, with 18 bases between them. CDR1 and CDR2 (germline): MDHEN, SYDVKM. CDR3 in amino acids: CASSLTLTATGQETQYF. The CDR3 nucleotides read TGTGCCAGCAGTTTAACACTCACGGCGACGGGACAAGAGACCCAGTACTTC.

This clonotype was seen many times. The chain employs TRBV11-2 and TRBJ2-7, with 7 bases identical to TRBD2. The CDR3 totals 12 residues. J gave up 0 bases and V 8 bases, and 1 base lay outside the gene matches. Germline V CDR1 and CDR2: SGHAT, FQNNGV. In DNA, the CDR3 is TGTGCCAGCGGCGGGAGCTCCTACGAGCAGTACTTC. This sequence encodes CASGGSSYEQYF.

The table lists this clonotype with many counts. The V gene is TRBV9, the J gene TRBJ2-1, with D possibly being TRBD1 or TRBD2 (5 bases each). This CDR3 has 14 amino acids. The V and J ends lost 3 bases and 8 bases respectively, with 15 bases between them. The germline V gene has CDR1 SGDLS and CDR2 YYNGEE. CDR3 residues: CASSAPSMGDEQFF. The CDR3 nucleotides are TGTGCCAGCAGCGCCCCCAGCATGGGGGATGAGCAGTTCTTC.

This clonotype was detected only a few times. The chain is built from TRBV11-1 and TRBJ2-5; TRBD2 matches 10 bases. The trim removed 6 bases at V and 5 bases at J, leaving 21 bases unmatched. The CDR3 covers 19 residues. CDR1 is SGHAT, CDR2 FQDESV, per germline (reference sequence). The chain's CDR3 is CASRDNPRTSGQIGETQYF. The CDR3 DNA sequence: TGTGCCAGCAGAGACAACCCCCGGACTAGCGGACAAATTGGGGAGACCCAGTACTTC. The full variable domain, with the rest looked up from reference TRBV11-1 and TRBJ2-5, is EAEVAQSPRYKITEKSQAVAFWCDPISGHATLYWYRQILGQGPELLVQFQDESVVDDSQLPKDRFSAERLKGVDSTLKIQPAELGDSAMYLCASRDNPRTSGQIGETQYFGPGTRLLVL.

On this clonotype itself: A much larger clone lies one base from this, so it may be a read error. V and J are TRBV4-3 and TRBJ2-7, with D possibly called TRBD1 or TRBD2 (6 bases each). CDR1 LGHNA and CDR2 YSLEER come from the germline V gene. The CDR3 contains 12 residues. V was shortened by 3 bases and J by 9 bases, with 12 bases between the two germline ends. The CDR3, as DNA: TGCGCCAGCAGCCACGATCGGGGGCGGCAGTACTTC. It yields the protein CASSHDRGRQYF.

This clonotype was counted many times. The gene calls are TRBV15 and TRBJ2-7; D unresolved. Per germline, CDR1 LNHNV and CDR2 YYDKDF (reference sequence). The CDR3 runs to 14 residues. V lost 2 bases, J lost 1 base, and 9 bases lay in between. The CDR3 region is CATSRRQDSYEQYF. CDR3 sequence (DNA): TGTGCCACCAGCAGACGCCAGGATTCCTACGAGCAGTACTTC.

There are many counts of this clonotype. CDR3 DNA sequence: TGTGCCAGCAGCTGGAGGGGGAGATCCTACAATGAGCAGTTCTTC. Translated: CASSWRGRSYNEQFF. V usage is TRBV5-8 and J usage is TRBJ2-1; the D call may be TRBD1 or TRBD2 (6 bases each). V gave up 3 bases and J gave up 1 base, with 11 bases separating them. This CDR3 has 15 residues. The V gene's germline CDR1 is SGHTS and CDR2 YDEGEE.

This clonotype was observed many times. The chain links TRBV4-2 to TRBJ2-2, with D hard to call. Trimming took off 0 bases at V and 7 bases at J, with 9 bases between the two ends. The V gene's germline CDR1 is LGHNA and CDR2 YNFKEQ. The CDR3 totals 14 residues. DNA for the CDR3: TGTGCCAGCAGCCAAGAGGTCCCAAACGGGGAGCTGTTTTTT. Its protein product is CASSQEVPNGELFF.

This clonotype has at least ten counts. At one end, the junction sequence differs from germline, possibly due to a read error. This chain uses TRBV19 with TRBJ2-1; 7 bases agree with TRBD1. The germline V gene encodes CDR1 LNHDA and CDR2 SQIVND (reference sequence). This CDR3 spans 14 amino acids. CDR3 region: CASKAGTAYNEQFF. CDR3 sequence (DNA): TGTGCAAGTAAGGCCGGGACAGCTTACAATGAGCAGTTCTTC.